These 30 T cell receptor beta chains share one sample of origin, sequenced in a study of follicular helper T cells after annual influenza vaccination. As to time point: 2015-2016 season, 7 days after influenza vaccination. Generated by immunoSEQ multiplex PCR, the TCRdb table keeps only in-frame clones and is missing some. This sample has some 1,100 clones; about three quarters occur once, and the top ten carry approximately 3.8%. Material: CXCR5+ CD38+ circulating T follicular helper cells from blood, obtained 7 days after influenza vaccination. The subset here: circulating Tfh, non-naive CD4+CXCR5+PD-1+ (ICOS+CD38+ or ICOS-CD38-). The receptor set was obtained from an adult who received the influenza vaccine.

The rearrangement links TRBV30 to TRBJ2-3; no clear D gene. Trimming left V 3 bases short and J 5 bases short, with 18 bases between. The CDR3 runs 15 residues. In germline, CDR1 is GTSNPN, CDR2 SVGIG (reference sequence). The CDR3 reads CAWRAGFTPKDTQYF. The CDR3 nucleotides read TGTGCCTGGAGGGCCGGTTTTACGCCCAAAGATACGCAGTATTTT.

DNA of the CDR3: TGTGCCAGCAGCCGGGACCATAATCAGCCCCAGCATTTT. It is translated as CASSRDHNQPQHF. This chain connects TRBV14 to TRBJ1-5; a weak D match, TRBD1 (5 bases). The CDR3 runs 13 residues. CDR1 SGHDN and CDR2 FVKESK come from the germline V gene. V was shortened by 4 bases and J by 4 bases, with 8 bases between the two germline ends.

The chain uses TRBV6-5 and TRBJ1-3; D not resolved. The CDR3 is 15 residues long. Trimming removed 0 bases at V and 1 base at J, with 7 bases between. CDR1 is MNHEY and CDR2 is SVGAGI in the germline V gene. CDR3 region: CASSYSAGSGNTIYF. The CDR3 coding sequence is TGTGCCAGCAGTTACTCGGCGGGGTCTGGAAACACCATATATTTT.

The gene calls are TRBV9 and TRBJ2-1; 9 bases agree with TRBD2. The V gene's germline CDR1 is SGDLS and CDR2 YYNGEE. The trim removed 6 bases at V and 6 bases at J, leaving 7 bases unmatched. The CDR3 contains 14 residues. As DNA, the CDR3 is TGTGCCAGCACCGGGGGACTAGCCGCCAATGAGCAGTTCTTC. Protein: CASTGGLAANEQFF.

The CDR3 region has the DNA TGTGCCAGCAGTTTATCGGGCAGGGGGCCTTGGGCTGAAGCTTTCTTT. As protein: CASSLSGRGPWAEAFF. The chain carries TRBV27 and TRBJ1-1, with 8 bases aligning to TRBD1. CDR1 is MNHEY, CDR2 SMNVEV, per germline (reference sequence). This CDR3 spans 16 amino acids. V trimming: 0 bases; J trimming: 6 bases; junction bases outside the gene matches: 9.

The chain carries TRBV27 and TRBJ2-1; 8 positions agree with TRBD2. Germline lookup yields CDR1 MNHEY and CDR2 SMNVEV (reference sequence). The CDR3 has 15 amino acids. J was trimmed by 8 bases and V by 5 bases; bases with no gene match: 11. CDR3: CASSPGTRSVDEQFF. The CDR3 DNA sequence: TGTGCCAGCAGTCCAGGGACTAGGAGCGTCGATGAGCAGTTCTTC.

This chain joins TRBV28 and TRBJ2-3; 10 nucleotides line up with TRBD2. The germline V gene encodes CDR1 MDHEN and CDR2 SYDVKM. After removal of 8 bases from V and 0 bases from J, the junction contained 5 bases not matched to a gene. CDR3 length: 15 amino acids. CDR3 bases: TGTGCCAGCGAAACTAGCGGGGCTAGCACAGATACGCAGTATTTT. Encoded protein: CASETSGASTDTQYF.

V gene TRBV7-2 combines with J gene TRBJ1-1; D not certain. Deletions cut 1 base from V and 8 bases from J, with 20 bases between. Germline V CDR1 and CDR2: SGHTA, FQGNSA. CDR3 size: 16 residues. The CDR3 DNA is TGTGCCAGCAGCTTAGGATTTGGCCGAGGGTCCCTAGAAGCTTTCTTT. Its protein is CASSLGFGRGSLEAFF.

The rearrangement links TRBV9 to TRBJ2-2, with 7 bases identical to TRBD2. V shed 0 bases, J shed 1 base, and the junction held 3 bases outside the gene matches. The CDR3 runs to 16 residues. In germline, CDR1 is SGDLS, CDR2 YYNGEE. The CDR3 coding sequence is TGTGCCAGCAGCGTAGTAGGCGGGAGGAACACCGGGGAGCTGTTTTTT. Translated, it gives CASSVVGGRNTGELFF.

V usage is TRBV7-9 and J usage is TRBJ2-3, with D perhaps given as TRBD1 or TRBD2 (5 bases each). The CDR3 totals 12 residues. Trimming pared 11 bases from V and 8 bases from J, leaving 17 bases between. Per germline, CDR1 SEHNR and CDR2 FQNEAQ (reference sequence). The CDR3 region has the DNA TGTGCCTTAGGGGAGAACTCCGGTACGCAGTATTTT. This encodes CALGENSGTQYF.

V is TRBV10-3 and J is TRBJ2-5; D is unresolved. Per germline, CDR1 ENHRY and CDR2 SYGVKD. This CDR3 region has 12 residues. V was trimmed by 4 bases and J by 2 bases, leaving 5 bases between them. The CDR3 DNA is TGTGCCATCAGTGGAGAACAAGAGACCCAGTACTTC. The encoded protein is CAISGEQETQYF.

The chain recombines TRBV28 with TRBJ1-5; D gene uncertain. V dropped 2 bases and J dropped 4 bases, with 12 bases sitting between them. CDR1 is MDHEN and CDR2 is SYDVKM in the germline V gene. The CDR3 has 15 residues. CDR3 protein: CASSLPVTGNQPQHF. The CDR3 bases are TGTGCCAGCAGTTTACCAGTAACGGGGAATCAGCCCCAGCATTTT.

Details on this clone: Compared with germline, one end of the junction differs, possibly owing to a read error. CDR3: CASRSNGGNQGTQYF. CDR3 bases: TGTGCCAGCAGATCTAACGGGGGGAACCAAGGGACCCAGTACTTC. This rearrangement joins TRBV28 to TRBJ2-5, with 7 bases fitting TRBD2. Per the germline V gene, CDR1 is MDHEN and CDR2 is SYDVKM. There are 15 residues in the CDR3. Combining the CDR3 with reference TRBV28 and TRBJ2-5 gives the whole variable domain DVKVTQSSRYLVKRTGEKVFLECVQDMDHENMFWYRQDPGLGLRLIYFSYDVKMKEKGDIPEGYSVSREKKERFSLILESASTNQTSMYLCASRSNGGNQGTQYFGPGTRLLVL.

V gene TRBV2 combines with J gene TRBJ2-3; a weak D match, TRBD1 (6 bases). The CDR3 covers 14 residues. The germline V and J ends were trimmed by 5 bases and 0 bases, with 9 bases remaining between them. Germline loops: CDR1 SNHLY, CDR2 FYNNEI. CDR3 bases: TGTGCCAGCAGTTTTCAGGGGAGCACAGATACGCAGTATTTT. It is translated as CASSFQGSTDTQYF.

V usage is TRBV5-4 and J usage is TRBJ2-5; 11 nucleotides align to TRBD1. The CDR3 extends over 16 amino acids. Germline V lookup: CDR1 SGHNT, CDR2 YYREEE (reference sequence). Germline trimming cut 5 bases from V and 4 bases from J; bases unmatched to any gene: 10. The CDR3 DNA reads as TGTGCCAGCAGTTATGCCGGGACAGGGGGTAGAGAGACCCAGTACTTC. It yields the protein CASSYAGTGGRETQYF.

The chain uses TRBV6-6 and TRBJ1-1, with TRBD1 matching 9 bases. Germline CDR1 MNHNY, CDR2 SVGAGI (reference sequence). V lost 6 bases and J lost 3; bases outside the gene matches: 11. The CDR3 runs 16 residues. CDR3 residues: CASRPPGQGPYTEAFF. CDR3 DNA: TGTGCCAGCAGACCCCCGGGACAGGGACCATACACTGAAGCTTTCTTT.

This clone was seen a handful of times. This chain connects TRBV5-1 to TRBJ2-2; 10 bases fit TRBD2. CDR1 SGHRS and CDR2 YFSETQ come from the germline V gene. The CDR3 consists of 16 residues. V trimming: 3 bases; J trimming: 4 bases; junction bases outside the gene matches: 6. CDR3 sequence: CASSSSGGAGTGELFF. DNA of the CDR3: TGCGCCAGCAGCTCCAGCGGGGGGGCGGGCACCGGGGAGCTGTTTTTT.

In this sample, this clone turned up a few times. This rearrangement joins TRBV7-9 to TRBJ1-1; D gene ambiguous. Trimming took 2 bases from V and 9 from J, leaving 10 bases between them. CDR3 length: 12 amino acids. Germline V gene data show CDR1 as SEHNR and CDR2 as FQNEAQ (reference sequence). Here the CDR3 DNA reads TGTGCCAGCAGCTTAAGCGGTGTTAAAGCTTTCTTT. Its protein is CASSLSGVKAFF.

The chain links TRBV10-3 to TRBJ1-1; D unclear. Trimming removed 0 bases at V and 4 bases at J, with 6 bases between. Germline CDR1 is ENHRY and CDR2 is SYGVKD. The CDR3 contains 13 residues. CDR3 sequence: CAISESSITEAFF. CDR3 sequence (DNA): TGTGCCATCAGTGAGTCTTCAATCACTGAAGCTTTCTTT.

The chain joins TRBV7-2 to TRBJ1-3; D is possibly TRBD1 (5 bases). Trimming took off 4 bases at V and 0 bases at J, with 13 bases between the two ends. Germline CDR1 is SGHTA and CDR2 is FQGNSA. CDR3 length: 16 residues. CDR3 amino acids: CASSSRQKSSGNTIYF. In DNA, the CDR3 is TGTGCCAGCAGCTCCCGACAGAAGAGCTCTGGAAACACCATATATTTT.

CDR3 sequence (DNA): TGTGCCAGCAGCGTTGACAGGAATTCACCCCTCCACTTT. Its translation: CASSVDRNSPLHF. The rearrangement links TRBV9 to TRBJ1-6; weak D call: TRBD1 (6 bases). Between the trimmed V and J ends, which lost 2 bases and 7 bases, there was a span of 7 bases. Germline CDR1 SGDLS, CDR2 YYNGEE. There are 13 residues in the CDR3.

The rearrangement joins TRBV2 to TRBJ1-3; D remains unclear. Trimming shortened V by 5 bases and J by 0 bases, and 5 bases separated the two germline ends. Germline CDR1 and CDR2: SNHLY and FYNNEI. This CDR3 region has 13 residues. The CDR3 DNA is TGTGCCAGCAGTCCAGACTCTGGAAACACCATATATTTT. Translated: CASSPDSGNTIYF.

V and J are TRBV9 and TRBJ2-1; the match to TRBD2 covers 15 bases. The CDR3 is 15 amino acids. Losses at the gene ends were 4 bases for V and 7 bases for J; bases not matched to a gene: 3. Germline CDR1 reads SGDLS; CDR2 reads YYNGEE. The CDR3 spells CASSSGLAGGNEQFF. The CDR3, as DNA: TGTGCCAGCAGCTCGGGACTAGCGGGAGGAAATGAGCAGTTCTTC.

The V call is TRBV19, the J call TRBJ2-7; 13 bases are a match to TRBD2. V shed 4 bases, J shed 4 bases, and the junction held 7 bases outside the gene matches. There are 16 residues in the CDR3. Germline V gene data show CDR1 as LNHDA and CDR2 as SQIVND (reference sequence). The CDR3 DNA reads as TGTGCCAGTAGTACAACCCGGACTAGCGGGAGATACGAGCAGTACTTC. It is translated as CASSTTRTSGRYEQYF.

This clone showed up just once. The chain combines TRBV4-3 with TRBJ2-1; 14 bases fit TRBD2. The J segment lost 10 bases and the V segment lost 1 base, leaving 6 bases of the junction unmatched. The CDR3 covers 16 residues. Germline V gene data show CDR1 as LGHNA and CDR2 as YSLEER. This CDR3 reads CASSQGTSGGMGEQFF. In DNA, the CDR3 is TGCGCCAGCAGCCAAGGGACTAGCGGGGGGATGGGGGAGCAGTTCTTC.

CDR3 sequence reads: CASSESRSGRANEQYF. For the CDR3, the DNA is TGCGCCAGCAGTGAGTCTCGTAGCGGGAGGGCCAACGAGCAGTACTTC. The chain joins TRBV10-1 to TRBJ2-7, with 11 bases lining up with TRBD2. Germline values: CDR1 WNHNN, CDR2 SYGVQD (reference sequence). After removal of 0 bases from V and 5 bases from J, the junction contained 6 bases not matched to a gene. CDR3 length: 16 residues.

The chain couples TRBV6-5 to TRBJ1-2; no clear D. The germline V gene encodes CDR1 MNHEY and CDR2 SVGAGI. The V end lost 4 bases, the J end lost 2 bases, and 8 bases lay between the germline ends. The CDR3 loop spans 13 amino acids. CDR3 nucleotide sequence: TGTGCCAGCAGTTTTAGCAGCAACTATGGCTACACCTTC. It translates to CASSFSSNYGYTF.

The CDR3 region is CAWSVYGIGNSQPQHF. The CDR3 coding sequence is TGTGCCTGGAGTGTATATGGGATAGGGAATAGTCAGCCCCAGCATTTT. The chain links TRBV30 to TRBJ1-5; D remains ambiguous. The germline V gene encodes CDR1 GTSNPN and CDR2 SVGIG (reference sequence). The CDR3 is 16 residues long. Trimming took 0 bases from V and 6 from J, leaving 18 bases between them.

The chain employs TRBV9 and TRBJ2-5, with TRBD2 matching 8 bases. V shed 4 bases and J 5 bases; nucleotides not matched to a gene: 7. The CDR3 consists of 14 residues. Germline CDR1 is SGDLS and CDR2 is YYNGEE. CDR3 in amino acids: CASSRGTRDETQYF. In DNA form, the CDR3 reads TGTGCCAGCAGCCGCGGGACTAGAGATGAGACCCAGTACTTC.

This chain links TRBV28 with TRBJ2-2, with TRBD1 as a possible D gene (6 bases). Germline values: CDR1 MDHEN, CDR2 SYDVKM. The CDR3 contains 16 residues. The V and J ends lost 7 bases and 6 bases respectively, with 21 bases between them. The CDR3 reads CASIHSPDRAAGELFF. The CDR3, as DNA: TGTGCCAGCATTCATTCTCCGGACAGAGCCGCCGGGGAGCTGTTTTTT. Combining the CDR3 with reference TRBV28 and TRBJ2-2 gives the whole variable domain DVKVTQSSRYLVKRTGEKVFLECVQDMDHENMFWYRQDPGLGLRLIYFSYDVKMKEKGDIPEGYSVSREKKERFSLILESASTNQTSMYLCASIHSPDRAAGELFFGEGSRLTVL.